These 29 T cell receptor beta chains came from one sample sequenced in a study of PD-1 blockade in classical Hodgkin lymphoma (dated by TCRdb to the early 2020s). The time point label, as the study defines it: cycle 4 day 1 (C4D1), after six to seven weeks of nivolumab. All trial patients had relapsed after autologous stem cell transplantation, with cohorts A, B and C differing in prior brentuximab vedotin exposure. CD8+ T cells were purified from thawed PBMCs by magnetic negative selection with a Miltenyi CD8+ T cell isolation kit. Libraries were prepared through the immunoSEQ multiplex PCR assay. The clones in this table, taken by TCRdb from immuneACCESS, are in-frame only. Not every clone is retained; where verified, under half of the shortfall comes from an unresolved V gene, and the cause of the rest is unknown. A total of more than 8,000 clones appear in this sample, approximately 78% of them only once. Of the sample, about 27% is held by the ten largest clones.

The sample consisted of CD8+ T cells from blood, taken before the fourth cycle of nivolumab. The origin of the receptors is a human donor with classical Hodgkin lymphoma.

This chain links TRBV30 with TRBJ2-3, with 9 bases aligning to TRBD2. Germline CDR1 GTSNPN, CDR2 SVGIG (reference sequence). V dropped 2 bases and J dropped 8; count of bases not matched to a gene: 14. The CDR3 totals 16 residues. The CDR3 coding sequence is TGTGCCTGGAGTTCTTCAGCGGGGGGCTATATGGGTACGCAGTATTTT. Translating it yields CAWSSSAGGYMGTQYF. Looking up the rest from reference TRBV30 and TRBJ2-3 gives the full variable domain: SQTIHQWPATLVQPVGSPLSLECTVEGTSNPNLYWYRQAAGRGLQLLFYSVGIGQISSEVPQNLSASRPQDRQFILSSKKLLLSDSGFYLCAWSSSAGGYMGTQYFGPGTRLTVL.

This chain uses TRBV10-3 with TRBJ2-7, with D maybe TRBD2 (6 bases). Germline V CDR1 and CDR2: ENHRY, SYGVKD. Trimming pared 4 bases from V and 0 bases from J, leaving 10 bases between. This CDR3 is 14 amino acids long. The CDR3 region has the DNA TGTGCCATCAGTGTTCGGGGGAGCTCCTACGAGCAGTACTTC. Its protein product is CAISVRGSSYEQYF.

J is TRBJ1-6 and V is TRBV6-1; 8 nucleotides match TRBD1. The CDR3 contains 15 residues. The V segment lost 2 bases and the J segment 17 bases; nucleotides outside the gene matches: 14. Germline V gene sequence: CDR1 MNHNS, CDR2 SASEGT. The CDR3 region is CASSESVTGGDTVHF. As DNA, the CDR3 is TGTGCCAGCAGTGAATCGGTTACAGGGGGTGACACCGTCCACTTT.

The rearrangement joins TRBV5-1 to TRBJ2-5; TRBD2 agrees at 7 bases. Germline CDR1 is SGHRS and CDR2 is YFSETQ. V gave up 4 bases and J gave up 1 base; unmatched junction bases: 4. The CDR3 sequence is 14 residues long. CDR3 region: CASSPRGVQETQYF. DNA of the CDR3: TGCGCCAGCAGCCCCCGGGGGGTCCAAGAGACCCAGTACTTC.

The chain combines TRBV6-5 with TRBJ2-5; D unresolved. There are 13 residues in the CDR3. Germline loops: CDR1 MNHEY, CDR2 SVGAGI. V lost 5 bases to trimming and J lost 2 bases, with 9 bases between them. The CDR3 nucleotides read TGTGCCAGCAGTCAAGTGGGTCAAGAGACCCAGTACTTC. Its translation: CASSQVGQETQYF.

The chain links TRBV27 to TRBJ2-7; possible D gene TRBD1, 7 bases. Trimming pared 5 bases from V and 4 bases from J, leaving 15 bases between. This CDR3 contains 14 residues. CDR1 and CDR2 (germline): MNHEY, SMNVEV (reference sequence). CDR3 nucleotides: TGTGCCAGCAGTCCCCGCGCAGGGGGGTACGAGCAGTACTTC. Residues: CASSPRAGGYEQYF.

This chain joins TRBV19 and TRBJ2-1, with unresolved D. Germline-derived CDR1 and CDR2 are LNHDA and SQIVND (reference sequence). This CDR3 has 15 residues. V dropped 5 bases and J dropped 4 bases, with 15 bases sitting between them. The CDR3 nucleotides are TGTGCCAGTAGTCCCACAGATTACTTTTACAATGAGCAGTTCTTC. Amino acid sequence: CASSPTDYFYNEQFF.

The J gene is TRBJ2-7, the V gene TRBV19, with D possibly TRBD2 on 6 matching bases. Trimming stripped 5 bases from V and 3 bases from J, with 23 bases between. Germline V gene sequence: CDR1 LNHDA, CDR2 SQIVND (reference sequence). The CDR3 has 17 residues. Here the CDR3 DNA reads TGTGCCAGTAGTGTCAGCGGAGGGGACGGAGCCCTCTACGAGCAGTACTTC. This sequence encodes CASSVSGGDGALYEQYF.

This clone was seen only a few times. The V gene is TRBV28, the J gene TRBJ2-5, with a weak D call TRBD2 (5 bases). This CDR3 region has 17 residues. Per the germline V gene, CDR1 is MDHEN and CDR2 is SYDVKM. The germline V and J ends were trimmed by 3 bases and 0 bases, with 17 bases remaining between them. DNA of the CDR3: TGTGCCAGCAGTTTCCAGGTGGGGAGTCAGAACCAAGAGACCCAGTACTTC. It encodes CASSFQVGSQNQETQYF.

This CDR3 reads CAISGGDGPSYNEQFF. The DNA for the CDR3 is TGTGCCATCAGTGGTGGAGATGGACCCTCCTACAATGAGCAGTTCTTC. The chain has TRBV10-3 and TRBJ2-1, with D hard to call. Trimming cost V 4 bases and J 0 bases, with 13 bases left between them. The CDR3 sequence is 16 residues long. Germline V gives CDR1 ENHRY, CDR2 SYGVKD.

This rearrangement joins TRBV11-2 to TRBJ1-2; 11 bases are shared with TRBD1. This CDR3 spans 15 amino acids. Trimming took 5 bases from V and 8 from J; bases not matched to a gene: 10. Per germline, CDR1 SGHAT and CDR2 FQNNGV. The CDR3 is CASSPPGTGGFGYTF. CDR3 DNA: TGTGCCAGCAGCCCCCCCGGGACAGGGGGTTTCGGCTACACCTTC.

V is TRBV6-4 and J is TRBJ2-3, with TRBD1 matching 9 bases. J lost 3 bases, V lost 6 bases, and 4 bases had no gene match. This CDR3 spans 14 amino acids. CDR1 and CDR2 from the germline V gene are MRHNA and SNTAGT. Written as DNA, the CDR3 is TGTGCCAGCAGCGCCGGACAGGGGACAGATACGCAGTATTTT. Translated: CASSAGQGTDTQYF.

The V call is TRBV11-2, the J call TRBJ1-5; D call uncertain. Trimming cost V 5 bases and J 2 bases, with 13 bases left between them. This CDR3 is 15 amino acids long. Germline lookup yields CDR1 SGHAT and CDR2 FQNNGV. The DNA for the CDR3 is TGTGCCAGCAGCCCAGGTGGAGTCGGCAATCAGCCCCAGCATTTT. Encoded protein: CASSPGGVGNQPQHF.

This chain joins TRBV4-1 and TRBJ2-7; D is unresolved. V was pared by 0 bases and J by 3 bases, with 0 bases between. The germline V gene has CDR1 MGHRA and CDR2 YSYEKL. The CDR3 sequence is 11 residues long. The CDR3 protein is CASSQDYEQYF. The CDR3 coding sequence is TGCGCCAGCAGCCAAGACTACGAGCAGTACTTC.

The V call is TRBV19, the J call TRBJ2-5, with 13 bases that match TRBD2. Germline trimming cut 9 bases from V and 3 bases from J; bases unmatched to any gene: 1. CDR1 and CDR2 (germline): LNHDA, SQIVND (reference sequence). This CDR3 has 13 residues. The CDR3 coding sequence is TGTGCCAGCGGACTAGCGGGGGAAGAGACCCAGTACTTC. Protein sequence: CASGLAGEETQYF. The complete variable domain, with remaining parts taken from reference TRBV19 and TRBJ2-5, reads DGGITQSPKYLFRKEGQNVTLSCEQNLNHDAMYWYRQDPGQGLRLIYYSQIVNDFQKGDIAEGYSVSREKKESFPLTVTSAQKNPTAFYLCASGLAGEETQYFGPGTRLLVL.

This chain joins TRBV12-5 and TRBJ1-1; D ambiguous. Trimming took off 5 bases at V and 0 bases at J, with 7 bases between the two ends. The length of the CDR3 is 13 residues. In germline, CDR1 is LGHNT, CDR2 FRNRAP. The CDR3 region has the DNA TGTGCTAGTGGTCTTGACATGAACACTGAAGCTTTCTTT. Protein sequence: CASGLDMNTEAFF.

The chain joins TRBV9 to TRBJ2-1; D ambiguous. Germline-derived CDR1 and CDR2 are SGDLS and YYNGEE. The CDR3 has 14 residues. V was trimmed by 3 bases and J by 8 bases, leaving 15 bases between them. The CDR3 DNA follows: TGTGCCAGCAGCGCTCCTTTGACCCTGGATGAGCAGTTCTTC. Its translation: CASSAPLTLDEQFF.

J is TRBJ1-1 and V is TRBV30; the D gene is possibly TRBD1 (6 bases). Trimming took off 4 bases at V and 8 bases at J, with 17 bases between the two ends. The CDR3 loop spans 13 amino acids. Germline values: CDR1 GTSNPN, CDR2 SVGIG (reference sequence). The CDR3 DNA is TGTGCCTGGAACTTGGGGGCTACGTCAGAAGCTTTCTTT. As protein: CAWNLGATSEAFF.

The chain employs TRBV7-8 and TRBJ2-2; D is possibly TRBD1 (6 bases). The germline V gene encodes CDR1 SGHVS and CDR2 FQNEAQ. Trimming left V 7 bases short and J 5 bases short, with 23 bases between. The CDR3 loop spans 17 amino acids. The CDR3 DNA reads TGTGCCAGCATGGGGGCTTTAGAGCTCTCTGGGACCGGGGAGCTGTTTTTT. Protein sequence: CASMGALELSGTGELFF.

V and J are TRBV10-3 and TRBJ2-3; D remains ambiguous. The germline CDR1 and CDR2 sequences are ENHRY and SYGVKD. The CDR3 is 13 amino acids. The V end lost 5 bases, the J end lost 6 bases, and 12 bases lay between the germline ends. In DNA, the CDR3 is TGTGCCATCAGTCGGCCACCCAATGATACGCAGTATTTT. Amino acids: CAISRPPNDTQYF.

This sequence joins TRBV7-9 and TRBJ2-2; no firm D call. With 2 bases removed from V and 7 bases from J, the gap between germline ends came to 11 bases. Germline loops: CDR1 SEHNR, CDR2 FQNEAQ (reference sequence). The CDR3 consists of 14 residues. The CDR3 loop reads CASSLREENGELFF. DNA of the CDR3: TGTGCCAGCAGCTTACGAGAGGAGAACGGGGAGCTGTTTTTT.

The chain carries TRBV29-1 and TRBJ2-7, with D uncertain. This CDR3 is built from 11 residues. Germline lookup yields CDR1 SQVTM and CDR2 ANQGSEA. The V end lost 3 bases, the J end lost 3 bases, and 6 bases lay between the germline ends. The CDR3 sequence: CSVEAHYEQYF. The CDR3 nucleotides read TGCAGCGTTGAGGCTCACTACGAGCAGTACTTC.

This chain uses TRBV10-2 with TRBJ2-3; 16 bases are a match to TRBD2. Germline CDR1 WSHSY, CDR2 SAAADI. V was clipped by 5 bases and J by 5 bases; unmatched bases: 4. The CDR3 loop spans 16 amino acids. In DNA form, the CDR3 reads TGCGCCAGCAGTACCGGGACTAGCGGGGGGGTAGATACGCAGTATTTT. It translates to CASSTGTSGGVDTQYF.

This chain links TRBV11-2 with TRBJ2-1; D not certain. Trimming cost V 1 base and J 4 bases, with 2 bases left between them. The CDR3 runs 12 residues. Germline values: CDR1 SGHAT, CDR2 FQNNGV. CDR3 sequence (DNA): TGTGCCAGCAGCTTAGGGTACAATGAGCAGTTCTTC. Amino acids: CASSLGYNEQFF.

CDR3 sequence: CASSQVLLTNYGYTF. In DNA form, the CDR3 reads TGTGCCAGCAGCCAAGTTTTACTCACTAACTATGGCTACACCTTC. This rearrangement joins TRBV4-2 to TRBJ1-2; D is unresolved. V lost 1 base, J lost 0 bases, and 9 bases lay in between. The CDR3 contains 15 residues. Germline CDR1 LGHNA, CDR2 YNFKEQ.

In this sample, this clone turned up once. The rearrangement uses TRBV28 and TRBJ2-2, with D maybe TRBD2 (5 bases). V shed 4 bases and J shed 9 bases, with 15 bases lying between them. The CDR3 runs to 14 residues. The germline CDR1 and CDR2 sequences are MDHEN and SYDVKM. The CDR3 DNA sequence: TGTGCCAGCAGTTATCGGGGTCTCGATAGGGAGCTGTTTTTT. Protein sequence: CASSYRGLDRELFF.

The gene calls are TRBV30 and TRBJ2-7; D remains unclear. This CDR3 has 11 amino acids. Germline V gives CDR1 GTSNPN, CDR2 SVGIG (reference sequence). V was cut by 3 bases and J by 1 base, with 4 bases left in between. The CDR3 loop reads CAWSGSYEQYF. The CDR3 nucleotides are TGTGCCTGGAGCGGATCCTACGAGCAGTACTTC.

This chain connects TRBV7-8 to TRBJ2-7, with D uncertain. Germline CDR1 and CDR2: SGHVS and FQNEAQ. CDR3 length: 16 residues. V gave up 1 base and J gave up 4 bases, with 17 bases separating them. For the CDR3, the DNA is TGTGCCAGCAGCTTAGGAGCCAGGCCGGATAAGTACGAGCAGTACTTC. It translates to CASSLGARPDKYEQYF.

This clone was seen only a few times. The chain combines TRBV10-3 with TRBJ2-7, with 8 bases identical to TRBD1. Trimming cost V 0 bases and J 4 bases; bases outside gene matches: 5. Per the germline V gene, CDR1 is ENHRY and CDR2 is SYGVKD. The CDR3 contains 15 residues. This CDR3 reads CAISESPGGGYEQYF. The CDR3 nucleotides read TGTGCCATCAGTGAGTCCCCAGGGGGCGGGTACGAGCAGTACTTC.